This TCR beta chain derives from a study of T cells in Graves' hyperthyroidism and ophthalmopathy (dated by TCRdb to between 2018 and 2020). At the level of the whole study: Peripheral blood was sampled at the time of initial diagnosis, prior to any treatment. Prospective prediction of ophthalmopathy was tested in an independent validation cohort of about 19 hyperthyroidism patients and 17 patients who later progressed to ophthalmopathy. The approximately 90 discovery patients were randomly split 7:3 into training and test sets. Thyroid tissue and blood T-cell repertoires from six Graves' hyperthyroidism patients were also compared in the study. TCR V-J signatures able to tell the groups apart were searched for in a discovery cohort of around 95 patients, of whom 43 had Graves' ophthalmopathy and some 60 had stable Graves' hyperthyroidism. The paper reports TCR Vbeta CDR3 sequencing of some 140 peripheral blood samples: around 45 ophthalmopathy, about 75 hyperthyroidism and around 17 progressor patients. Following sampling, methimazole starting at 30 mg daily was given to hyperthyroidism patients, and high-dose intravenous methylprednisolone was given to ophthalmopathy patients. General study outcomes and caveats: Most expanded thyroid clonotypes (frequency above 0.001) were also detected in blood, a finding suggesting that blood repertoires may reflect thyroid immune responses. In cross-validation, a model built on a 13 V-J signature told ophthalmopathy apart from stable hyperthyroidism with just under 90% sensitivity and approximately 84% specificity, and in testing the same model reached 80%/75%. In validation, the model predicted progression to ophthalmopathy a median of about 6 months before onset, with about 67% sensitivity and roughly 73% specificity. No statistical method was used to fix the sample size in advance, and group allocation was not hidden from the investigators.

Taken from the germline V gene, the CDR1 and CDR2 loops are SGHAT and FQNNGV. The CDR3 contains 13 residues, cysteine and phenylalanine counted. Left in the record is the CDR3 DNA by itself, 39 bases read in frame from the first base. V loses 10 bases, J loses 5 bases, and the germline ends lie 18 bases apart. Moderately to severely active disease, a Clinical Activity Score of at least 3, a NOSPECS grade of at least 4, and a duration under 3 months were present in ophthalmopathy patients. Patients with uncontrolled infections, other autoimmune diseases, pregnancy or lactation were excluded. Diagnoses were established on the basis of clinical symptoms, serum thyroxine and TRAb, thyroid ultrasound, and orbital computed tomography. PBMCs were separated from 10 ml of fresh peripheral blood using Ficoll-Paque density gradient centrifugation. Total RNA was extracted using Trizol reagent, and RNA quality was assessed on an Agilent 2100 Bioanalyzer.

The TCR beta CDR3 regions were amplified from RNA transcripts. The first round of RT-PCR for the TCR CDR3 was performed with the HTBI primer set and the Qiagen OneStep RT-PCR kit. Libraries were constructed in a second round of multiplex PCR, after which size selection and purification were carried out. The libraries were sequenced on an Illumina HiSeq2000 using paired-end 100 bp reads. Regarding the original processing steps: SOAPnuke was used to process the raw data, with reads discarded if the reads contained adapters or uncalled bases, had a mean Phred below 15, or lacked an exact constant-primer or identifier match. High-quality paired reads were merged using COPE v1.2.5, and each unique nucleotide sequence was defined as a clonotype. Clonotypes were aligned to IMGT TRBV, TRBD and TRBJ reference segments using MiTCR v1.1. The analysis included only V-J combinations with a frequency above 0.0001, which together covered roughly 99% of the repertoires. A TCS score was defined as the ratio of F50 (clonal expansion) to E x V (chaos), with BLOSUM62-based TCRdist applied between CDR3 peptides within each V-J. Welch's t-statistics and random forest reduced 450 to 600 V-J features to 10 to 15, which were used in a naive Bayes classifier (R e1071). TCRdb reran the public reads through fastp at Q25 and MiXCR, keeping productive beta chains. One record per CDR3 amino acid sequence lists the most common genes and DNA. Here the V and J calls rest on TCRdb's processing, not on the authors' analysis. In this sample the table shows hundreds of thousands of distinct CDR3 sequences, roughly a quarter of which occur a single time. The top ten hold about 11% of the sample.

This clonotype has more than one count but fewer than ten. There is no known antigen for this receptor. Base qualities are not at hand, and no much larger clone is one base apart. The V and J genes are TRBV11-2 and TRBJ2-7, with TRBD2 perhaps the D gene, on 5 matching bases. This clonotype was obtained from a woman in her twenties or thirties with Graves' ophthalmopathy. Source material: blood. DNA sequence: TGTGCCACCGTAACCGGGGTTCAGGACGAGCAGTACTTC. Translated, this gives CATVTGVQDEQYF. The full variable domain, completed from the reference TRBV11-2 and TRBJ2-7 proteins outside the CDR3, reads EAGVAQSPRYKIIEKRQSVAFWCNPISGHATLYWYQQILGQGPKLLIQFQNNGVVDDSQLPKDRFSAERLKGVDSTLKIQPAKLEDSAVYLCATVTGVQDEQYFGPGTRLTVT.